This record concerns one T cell receptor beta chain sequence. Primers: 60 Vbeta forward and 13 Jbeta reverse. Method: immunoSEQ multiplex PCR; TCRdb's copy keeps in-frame clones and lacks some. Of about 120,000 clones listed, 80% to 85% are singletons. These data are taken from a study of cytomegalovirus exposure and HLA in healthy donors. Study-level background: Inside one of the first data releases sat about 91 million unique TCRs taken from HLA-typed donors.

The CDR3 spans 16 residues. The germline V and J ends were trimmed by 2 bases and 7 bases, with 18 bases remaining between them. The germline CDR1 and CDR2 sequences are LGHNA and YSLEER. Donors consisted of healthy bone marrow donors. This rearrangement joins TRBV4-3 to TRBJ1-5; D uncertain. Sequencing input: PBMCs. The receptor's source is a human donor in good health. CDR3 in amino acids: CASSQSPAGVGQPQHF. CDR3 in DNA: TGCGCCAGCAGCCAATCGCCAGCCGGGGTCGGGCAGCCCCAGCATTTT.